One sample yielded the 20 T cell receptor beta chains listed below, sequenced in a study of blood T cell repertoires in COVID-19. TCRdb's copy holds only in-frame clones and misses some; the assay was immunoSEQ multiplex PCR. Found here are about 150,000 clones, about 80% of them singletons; the top ten hold 2.2%. Sequenced input: peripheral blood. These receptor sequences come from a man between 65 and 85 years old with acute or convalescent COVID-19.

The genes are TRBV6-5 and TRBJ1-5; tentative D call: TRBD1 (5 bases). Germline V gives CDR1 MNHEY, CDR2 SVGAGI. The V end lost 7 bases, the J end lost 4 bases, and 14 bases lay between the germline ends. CDR3 length: 14 residues. The CDR3 DNA is TGTGCCAGCATCCCCACGGGGGAGAATCAGCCCCAGCATTTT. Amino acids: CASIPTGENQPQHF.

This chain links TRBV7-8 with TRBJ1-2; 8 bases fit TRBD1. The germline V gene has CDR1 SGHVS and CDR2 FQNEAQ. V trimming: 5 bases; J trimming: 5 bases; junction bases outside the gene matches: 13. There are 16 residues in the CDR3. DNA of the CDR3: TGTGCCAGCAGCGACCCGGGTCGGACAGGGCGATATGGCTACACCTTC. Protein product: CASSDPGRTGRYGYTF.

This clone was recorded once. The chain uses TRBV28 and TRBJ1-2; D call uncertain. This CDR3 contains 14 residues. V shed 6 bases and J shed 2 bases, with 13 bases lying between them. Germline CDR1 and CDR2: MDHEN and SYDVKM. The CDR3 loop reads CASSYSGVNYGYTF. The DNA for the CDR3 is TGTGCCAGCAGCTACTCCGGGGTAAACTATGGCTACACCTTC.

This clone showed up just once. The CDR3 sequence: CASSLALAADNEKLFF. The CDR3 DNA is TGTGCCAGCAGCTTAGCGCTGGCGGCTGATAATGAAAAACTGTTTTTT. The chain couples TRBV7-9 to TRBJ1-4; no reliable D call. The CDR3 is 16 residues long. Germline CDR1 reads SEHNR; CDR2 reads FQNEAQ (reference sequence). The ends were cut back, 0 bases at V and 4 bases at J, with 12 bases in the middle.

This clone is a singleton in its sample. The chain is built from TRBV20-1 and TRBJ2-7; D is uncertain. The CDR3 runs 11 residues. V was pared by 0 bases and J by 4 bases, with 4 bases between. Per the germline V gene, CDR1 is DFQATT and CDR2 is SNEGSKA (reference sequence). CDR3 nucleotides: TGCAGTGCTAGAGAAGCTTACGAGCAGTACTTC. The encoded protein is CSAREAYEQYF.

This clone was observed a single time. This sequence joins TRBV19 and TRBJ1-6; D is possibly TRBD1 (5 bases). Trimming stripped 8 bases from V and 10 bases from J, with 18 bases between. The length of the CDR3 is 14 residues. Looked up from germline, CDR1 is LNHDA and CDR2 is SQIVND (reference sequence). The CDR3 is CASENQGLGSPLHF. CDR3 nucleotide sequence: TGTGCCAGTGAAAACCAGGGCCTTGGGTCACCCCTCCACTTT.

The CDR3 DNA sequence: TGCGCCAGCAGCTCCGGGACAGGGGGCGCGAGCACTGAAGCTTTCTTT. The encoded protein is CASSSGTGGASTEAFF. The chain links TRBV5-1 to TRBJ1-1; 12 nucleotides agree with TRBD1. This CDR3 comprises 16 residues. The germline CDR1 and CDR2 sequences are SGHRS and YFSETQ. Trimming took 3 bases from V and 4 from J; bases not matched to a gene: 7. The full variable domain, rest sourced from reference TRBV5-1 and TRBJ1-1, is KAGVTQTPRYLIKTRGQQVTLSCSPISGHRSVSWYQQTPGQGLQFLFEYFSETQRNKGNFPGRFSGRQFSNSRSEMNVSTLELGDSALYLCASSSGTGGASTEAFFGQGTRLTVV.

The chain couples TRBV11-3 to TRBJ2-1, with a tentative D call TRBD1 (6 bases). Germline V CDR1 and CDR2: SGHNT, YENEEA. The CDR3 has 13 amino acids. Trimming cost V 5 bases and J 6 bases, with 11 bases left between them. This chain's CDR3 is CASSMGQSNEQFF. The CDR3 DNA reads as TGTGCCAGCAGCATGGGACAATCCAATGAGCAGTTCTTC.

This chain uses TRBV5-5 with TRBJ2-4; D gene unclear. Germline CDR1 and CDR2: SGHKS and YYEKEE (reference sequence). This CDR3 is 15 amino acids long. The V and J ends lost 1 base and 8 bases respectively, with 16 bases between them. The CDR3 nucleotides read TGTGCCAGCAGCTTGCGTTACCCACGAACGGACATTCAGTACTTC. This encodes CASSLRYPRTDIQYF.

The chain carries TRBV5-1 and TRBJ1-5; TRBD1 might be the D (5 bases). Trimming took off 2 bases at V and 11 bases at J, with 20 bases between the two ends. The CDR3 spans 15 residues. Germline V gene data show CDR1 as SGHRS and CDR2 as YFSETQ. The CDR3 nucleotides read TGCGCCAGCAGCTTCCCGGGGGTGGAAATCGGGGCCCAGCATTTT. Its protein is CASSFPGVEIGAQHF.

The V gene is TRBV4-1, the J gene TRBJ2-3, with a tentative D call TRBD2 (5 bases). V shed 4 bases and J shed 3 bases, with 11 bases lying between them. Germline CDR1 reads MGHRA; CDR2 reads YSYEKL. The CDR3 contains 14 residues. The CDR3 DNA follows: TGCGCCAGCAGCCCCCCTCGCGGGACAGATACGCAGTATTTT. Translation: CASSPPRGTDTQYF.

This rearrangement joins TRBV14 to TRBJ2-4; 7 nucleotides agree with TRBD1. Germline CDR1 and CDR2: SGHDN and FVKESK. V shed 2 bases and J 9 bases; nucleotides not matched to a gene: 7. This CDR3 comprises 14 residues. The CDR3 DNA is TGTGCCAGCAGCCAACGGCAGGGGGACGGCATTCAGTACTTC. Residues: CASSQRQGDGIQYF.

This clone appeared a single time. The rearrangement links TRBV10-1 to TRBJ2-1, with 10 bases matching TRBD1. This CDR3 has 15 amino acids. With 4 bases clipped from V and 2 bases from J, the junction kept 2 bases outside the gene matches. Per the germline V gene, CDR1 is WNHNN and CDR2 is SYGVQD (reference sequence). The CDR3 nucleotides read TGCGCCAGCAGTGGGACAGGGGGTGCCTACAATGAGCAGTTCTTC. It is translated as CASSGTGGAYNEQFF.

V gene TRBV5-1 combines with J gene TRBJ1-3; the D is unclear. There are 18 residues in the CDR3. Germline V gives CDR1 SGHRS, CDR2 YFSETQ. V shed 0 bases and J shed 0 bases, with 16 bases lying between them. CDR3 region: CASSLGLKYVSSGNTIYF. The CDR3, as DNA: TGCGCCAGCAGCTTGGGACTGAAGTACGTAAGCTCTGGAAACACCATATATTTT.

The chain has TRBV20-1 and TRBJ2-1, with TRBD2 matching 7 bases. Trimming cost V 3 bases and J 1 base; bases outside gene matches: 3. Germline CDR1 reads DFQATT; CDR2 reads SNEGSKA (reference sequence). The CDR3 covers 14 residues. The DNA of the CDR3 is TGCAGTGCTAGTCCAGCGGGGTCCTACAATGAGCAGTTCTTC. It encodes CSASPAGSYNEQFF.

The CDR3 is CASSSTGHYGYTF. The CDR3 nucleotides are TGTGCCAGCAGTTCGACAGGGCACTATGGCTACACCTTC. The rearrangement joins TRBV28 to TRBJ1-2; TRBD1 matches 7 bases. Germline trimming cut 4 bases from V and 3 bases from J; bases unmatched to any gene: 2. The CDR3 length is 13 residues. Germline V gene sequence: CDR1 MDHEN, CDR2 SYDVKM.

The chain employs TRBV28 and TRBJ2-5, with 9 bases that match TRBD1. Looked up from germline, CDR1 is MDHEN and CDR2 is SYDVKM. The CDR3 is made up of 13 amino acids. Trimming cost V 6 bases and J 5 bases; bases outside gene matches: 4. The DNA of the CDR3 is TGTGCCAGCAGAGGGACAGGGCACGAGACCCAGTACTTC. Translation gives CASRGTGHETQYF.

The gene calls are TRBV10-3 and TRBJ2-2; 7 bases are shared with TRBD1. Germline V gene data show CDR1 as ENHRY and CDR2 as SYGVKD. This CDR3 spans 16 amino acids. V was clipped by 2 bases and J by 0 bases; unmatched bases: 3. CDR3: CAISEGTVTNTGELFF. DNA for the CDR3: TGTGCCATCAGTGAGGGGACAGTTACGAACACCGGGGAGCTGTTTTTT.

J is TRBJ1-2 and V is TRBV18, with TRBD1 as a possible D gene (5 bases). V dropped 2 bases and J dropped 8 bases, with 15 bases sitting between them. Germline V gene lookup returns CDR1 KGHSH and CDR2 LQKENI. The CDR3 contains 14 residues. CDR3 protein: CASSPATGSFGYTF. The CDR3, as DNA: TGTGCCAGCTCACCAGCCACAGGATCCTTCGGCTACACCTTC.

As concerns this clone: Distinct nucleotide sequences in the sample also encode this CDR3. J is TRBJ1-1 and V is TRBV18, with no clear D. V lost 2 bases and J 1 base, leaving 5 bases between the germline ends. The CDR3 is 13 amino acids. Germline-derived CDR1 and CDR2 are KGHSH and LQKENI. The CDR3 is CASSPAENTEAFF. The CDR3 nucleotides read TGTGCCAGCTCACCAGCGGAGAACACTGAAGCTTTCTTT.